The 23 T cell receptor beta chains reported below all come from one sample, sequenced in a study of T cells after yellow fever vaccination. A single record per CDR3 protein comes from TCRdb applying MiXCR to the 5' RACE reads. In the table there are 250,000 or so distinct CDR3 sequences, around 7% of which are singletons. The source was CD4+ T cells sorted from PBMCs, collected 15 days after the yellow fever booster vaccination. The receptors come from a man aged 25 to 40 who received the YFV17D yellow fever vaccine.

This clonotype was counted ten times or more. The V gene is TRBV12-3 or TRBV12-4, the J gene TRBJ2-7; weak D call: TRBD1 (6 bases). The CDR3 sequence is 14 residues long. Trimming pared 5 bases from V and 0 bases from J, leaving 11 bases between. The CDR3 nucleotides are TGTGCCAGCAGTCCTCGGACAGTCTCCTACGAGCAGTACTTC. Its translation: CASSPRTVSYEQYF.

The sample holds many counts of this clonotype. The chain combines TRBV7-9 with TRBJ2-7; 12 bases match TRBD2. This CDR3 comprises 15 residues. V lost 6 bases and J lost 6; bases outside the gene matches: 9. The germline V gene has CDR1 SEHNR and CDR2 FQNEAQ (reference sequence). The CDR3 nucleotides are TGTGCCAGCAGTGCGACTAGCGGGAGTATCCGCGAGCAGTACTTC. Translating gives CASSATSGSIREQYF.

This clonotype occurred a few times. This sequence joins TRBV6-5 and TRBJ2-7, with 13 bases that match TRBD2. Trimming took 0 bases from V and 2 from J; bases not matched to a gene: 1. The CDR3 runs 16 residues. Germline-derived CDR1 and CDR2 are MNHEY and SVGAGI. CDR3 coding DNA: TGTGCCAGCAGTTACTCTACTAGCGGGAGGGCCTACGAGCAGTACTTC. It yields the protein CASSYSTSGRAYEQYF.

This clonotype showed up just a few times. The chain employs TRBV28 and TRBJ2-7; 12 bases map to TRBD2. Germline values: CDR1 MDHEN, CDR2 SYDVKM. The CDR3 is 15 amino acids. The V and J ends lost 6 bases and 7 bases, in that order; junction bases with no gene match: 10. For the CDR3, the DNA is TGTGCCAGCAGCCCAAGCCAAACTAGCGGGAGGGAGCAGTACTTC. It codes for CASSPSQTSGREQYF.

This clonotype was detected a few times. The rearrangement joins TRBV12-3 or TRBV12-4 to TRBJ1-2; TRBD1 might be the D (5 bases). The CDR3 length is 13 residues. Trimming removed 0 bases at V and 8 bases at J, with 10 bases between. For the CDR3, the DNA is TGTGCCAGCAGTTTAGCGGGGGTCGGGGGCTACACCTTC. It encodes CASSLAGVGGYTF.

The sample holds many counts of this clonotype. The CDR3 is CASSQDLVLGQYF. In DNA form, the CDR3 reads TGCGCCAGCAGCCAAGATTTAGTGTTGGGGCAGTACTTC. The chain is built from TRBV4-1 and TRBJ2-7; D remains unclear. The CDR3 consists of 13 residues. The germline V gene has CDR1 MGHRA and CDR2 YSYEKL. V gave up 0 bases and J gave up 9 bases, with 12 bases separating them.

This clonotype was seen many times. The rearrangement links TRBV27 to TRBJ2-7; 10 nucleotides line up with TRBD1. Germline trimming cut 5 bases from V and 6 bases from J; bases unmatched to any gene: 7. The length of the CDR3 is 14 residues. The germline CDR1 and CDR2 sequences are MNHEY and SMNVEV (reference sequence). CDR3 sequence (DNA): TGTGCCAGCAGTACGGACAGGGGGGCCTTCGAGCAGTACTTC. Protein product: CASSTDRGAFEQYF.

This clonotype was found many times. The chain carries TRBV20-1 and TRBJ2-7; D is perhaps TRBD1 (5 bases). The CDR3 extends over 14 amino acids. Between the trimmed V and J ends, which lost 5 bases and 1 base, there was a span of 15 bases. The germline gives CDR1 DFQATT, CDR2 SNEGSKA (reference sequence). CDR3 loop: CSALRQGGSYEQYF. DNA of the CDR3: TGCAGTGCTCTTCGGCAGGGCGGTTCCTACGAGCAGTACTTC.

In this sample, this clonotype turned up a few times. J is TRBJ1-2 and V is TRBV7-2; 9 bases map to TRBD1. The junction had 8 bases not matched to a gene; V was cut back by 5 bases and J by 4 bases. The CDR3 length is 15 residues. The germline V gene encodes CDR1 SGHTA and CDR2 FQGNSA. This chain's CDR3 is CASSKQQGAAYGYTF. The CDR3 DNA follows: TGTGCCAGCAGCAAACAACAGGGGGCGGCCTATGGCTACACCTTC. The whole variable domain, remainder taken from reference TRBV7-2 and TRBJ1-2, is GAGVSQSPSNKVTEKGKDVELRCDPISGHTALYWYRQSLGQGLEFLIYFQGNSAPDKSGLPSDRFSAERTGGSVSTLTIQRTQQEDSAVYLCASSKQQGAAYGYTFGSGTRLTVV.

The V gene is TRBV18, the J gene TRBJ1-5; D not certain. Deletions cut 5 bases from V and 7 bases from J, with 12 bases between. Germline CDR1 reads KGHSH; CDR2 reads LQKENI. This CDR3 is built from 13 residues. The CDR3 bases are TGTGCCAGCTCAGACATGGTGGGGCAGCCCCAGCATTTT. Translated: CASSDMVGQPQHF.

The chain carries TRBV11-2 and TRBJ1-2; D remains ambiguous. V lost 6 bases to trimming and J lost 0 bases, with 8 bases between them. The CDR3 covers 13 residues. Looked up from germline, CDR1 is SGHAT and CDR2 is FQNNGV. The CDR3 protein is CASRATANYGYTF. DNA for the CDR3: TGTGCCAGCAGGGCGACGGCTAACTATGGCTACACCTTC.

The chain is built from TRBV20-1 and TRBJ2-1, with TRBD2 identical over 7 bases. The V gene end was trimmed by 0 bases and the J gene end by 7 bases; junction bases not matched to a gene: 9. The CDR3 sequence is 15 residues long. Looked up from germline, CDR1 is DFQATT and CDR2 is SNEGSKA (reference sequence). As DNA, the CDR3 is TGCAGTGCTAGAGATAGGCAGCGGGATTGGAATGAGCAGTTCTTC. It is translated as CSARDRQRDWNEQFF.

CDR3 in DNA: TGTGCCAGCAGCTCCCCTTGGCGGTGGCCGAGCACAGATACGCAGTATTTT. Encoded protein: CASSSPWRWPSTDTQYF. J is TRBJ2-3 and V is TRBV5-6; D is uncertain. Germline V gene lookup returns CDR1 SGHDT and CDR2 YYEEEE. With 3 bases removed from V and 0 bases from J, the gap between germline ends came to 17 bases. The CDR3 is 17 amino acids.

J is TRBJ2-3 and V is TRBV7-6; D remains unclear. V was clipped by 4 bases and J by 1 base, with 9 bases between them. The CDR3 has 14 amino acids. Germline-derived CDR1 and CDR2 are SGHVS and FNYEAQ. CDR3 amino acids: CASSSRQGTDTQYF. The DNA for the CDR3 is TGTGCCAGCAGCTCACGGCAGGGCACAGATACGCAGTATTTT. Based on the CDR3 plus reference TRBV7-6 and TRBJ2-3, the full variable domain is GAGVSQSPRYKVTKRGQDVALRCDPISGHVSLYWYRQALGQGPEFLTYFNYEAQQDKSGLPNDRFSAERPEGSISTLTIQRTEQRDSAMYRCASSSRQGTDTQYFGPGTRLTVL.

Written as DNA, the CDR3 is TGTGCCAGCAGCTCAACAGGGGGTCCCGCCTACGAGCAGTACTTC. It specifies CASSSTGGPAYEQYF. This rearrangement joins TRBV28 to TRBJ2-7, with 8 nucleotides matching TRBD1. Trimming at V came to 6 bases and at J to 2 bases, leaving 9 bases not matched to a gene. CDR1 is MDHEN, CDR2 SYDVKM, per germline. There are 15 residues in the CDR3. The full variable domain, rest sourced from reference TRBV28 and TRBJ2-7, is DVKVTQSSRYLVKRTGEKVFLECVQDMDHENMFWYRQDPGLGLRLIYFSYDVKMKEKGDIPEGYSVSREKKERFSLILESASTNQTSMYLCASSSTGGPAYEQYFGPGTRLTVT.

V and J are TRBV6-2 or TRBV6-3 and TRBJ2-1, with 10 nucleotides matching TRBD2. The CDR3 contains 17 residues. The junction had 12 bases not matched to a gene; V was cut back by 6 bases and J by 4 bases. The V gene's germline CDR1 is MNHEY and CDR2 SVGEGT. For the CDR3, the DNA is TGTGCCAGCAGCCCTAACTGGGCTAGCGGGGGATACAATGAGCAGTTCTTC. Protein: CASSPNWASGGYNEQFF.

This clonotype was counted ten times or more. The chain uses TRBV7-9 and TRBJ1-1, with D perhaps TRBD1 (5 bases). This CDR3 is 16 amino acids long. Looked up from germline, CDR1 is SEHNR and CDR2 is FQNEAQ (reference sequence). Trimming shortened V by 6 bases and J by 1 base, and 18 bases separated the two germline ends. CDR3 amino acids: CASRHYPRGTNTEAFF. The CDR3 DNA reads TGTGCCAGCAGACACTACCCAAGGGGAACGAACACTGAAGCTTTCTTT.

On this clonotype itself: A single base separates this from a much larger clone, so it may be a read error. In DNA form, the CDR3 reads TGTGCCAGGAGTTACTCAGCGGCACTCCAAGAGACCCAGTACTTC. Translating gives CARSYSAALQETQYF. The chain joins TRBV28 to TRBJ2-5, with a weak D call TRBD2 (5 bases). The CDR3 is made up of 15 amino acids. In germline, CDR1 is MDHEN, CDR2 SYDVKM.

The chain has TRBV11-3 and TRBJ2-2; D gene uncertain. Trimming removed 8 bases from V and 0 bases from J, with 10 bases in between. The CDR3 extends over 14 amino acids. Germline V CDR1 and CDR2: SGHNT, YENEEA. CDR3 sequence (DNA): TGTGCCAGCGGCATGGCCGCGAACACCGGGGAGCTGTTTTTT. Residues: CASGMAANTGELFF.

The CDR3 here is CASSSSGSSNEQFF. The CDR3 nucleotides are TGTGCCAGCAGCTCTAGCGGGAGTAGCAATGAGCAGTTCTTC. The chain has TRBV12-3 or TRBV12-4 and TRBJ2-1; TRBD2 matches at 10 bases. There are 14 residues in the CDR3. V dropped 6 bases and J dropped 6; count of bases not matched to a gene: 5.

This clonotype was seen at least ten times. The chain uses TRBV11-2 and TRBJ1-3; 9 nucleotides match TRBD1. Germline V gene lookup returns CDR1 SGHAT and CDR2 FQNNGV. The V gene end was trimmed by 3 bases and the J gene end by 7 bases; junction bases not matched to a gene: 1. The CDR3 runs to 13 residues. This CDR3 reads CASSLTGGNTIYF. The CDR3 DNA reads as TGTGCCAGCAGCTTGACAGGGGGTAACACCATATATTTT.

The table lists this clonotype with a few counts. The DNA for the CDR3 is TGTGCCAGCAGCTCCCGTACGGGGGTCAATGAGCAGTTCTTC. Its protein product is CASSSRTGVNEQFF. This rearrangement joins TRBV7-2 to TRBJ2-1; tentatively, D is TRBD2 (6 bases). The CDR3 totals 14 residues. The germline V and J ends were trimmed by 4 bases and 6 bases, with 13 bases remaining between them. Germline CDR1 is SGHTA and CDR2 is FQGNSA. The full variable domain, completed using reference TRBV7-2 and TRBJ2-1, is GAGVSQSPSNKVTEKGKDVELRCDPISGHTALYWYRQSLGQGLEFLIYFQGNSAPDKSGLPSDRFSAERTGGSVSTLTIQRTQQEDSAVYLCASSSRTGVNEQFFGPGTRLTVL.

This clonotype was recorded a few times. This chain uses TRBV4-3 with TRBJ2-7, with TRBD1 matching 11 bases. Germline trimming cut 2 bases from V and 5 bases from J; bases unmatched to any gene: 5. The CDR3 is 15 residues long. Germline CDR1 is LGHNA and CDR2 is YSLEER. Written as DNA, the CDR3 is TGCGCCAGCAGCCAATCCGGACAGGGGGCCCACGAGCAGTACTTC. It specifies CASSQSGQGAHEQYF.